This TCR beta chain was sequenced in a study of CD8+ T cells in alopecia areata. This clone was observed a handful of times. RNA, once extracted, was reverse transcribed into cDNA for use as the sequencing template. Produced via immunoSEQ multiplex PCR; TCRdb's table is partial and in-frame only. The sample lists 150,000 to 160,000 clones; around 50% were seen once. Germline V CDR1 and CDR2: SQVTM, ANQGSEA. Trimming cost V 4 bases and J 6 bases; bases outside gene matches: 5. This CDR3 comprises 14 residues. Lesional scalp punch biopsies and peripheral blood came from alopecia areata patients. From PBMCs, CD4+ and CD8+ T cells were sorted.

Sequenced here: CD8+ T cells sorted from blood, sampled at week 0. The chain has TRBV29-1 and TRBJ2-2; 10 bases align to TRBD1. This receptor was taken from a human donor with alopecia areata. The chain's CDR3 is CSVVEGTGAGELFF. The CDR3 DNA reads TGCAGCGTTGTTGAGGGGACAGGGGCCGGGGAGCTGTTTTTT.